These 15 T cell receptor beta chains were all obtained from the same sample, sequenced in a study of blood T cell repertoires in COVID-19 (dated by TCRdb to the early 2020s). Libraries came from the immunoSEQ multiplex PCR assay. Held by TCRdb, this immuneACCESS table contains in-frame sequences only and omits some clones. Under half of the omission traces to an unresolved V gene where checked; the cause of the rest is unknown. In all, the sample holds about 47,000 clones, and about 87% of those were seen once. The biggest ten clones account for 15% of the sample. Sequenced sample: peripheral blood. The receptors were sampled from a man aged 55-75 years with active COVID-19.

This clone was detected only once. This chain joins TRBV28 and TRBJ1-2, with D hard to call. CDR3 length: 14 amino acids. Per the germline V gene, CDR1 is MDHEN and CDR2 is SYDVKM. Trimming removed 4 bases from V and 8 bases from J, with 17 bases in between. Written as DNA, the CDR3 is TGTGCCAGCAGTTCTATGGGAGGGATTTGGGGCTACACCTTC. Protein: CASSSMGGIWGYTF.

V and J are TRBV24-1 and TRBJ2-4, with D unclear. The CDR3 contains 15 residues. Germline CDR1 and CDR2: KGHDR and SFDVKD. V dropped 4 bases and J dropped 0 bases, with 9 bases sitting between them. The CDR3 spells CATSDPRLAKNIQYF. The CDR3 DNA follows: TGTGCCACCAGTGACCCCAGGTTAGCCAAAAACATTCAGTACTTC.

This sequence joins TRBV14 and TRBJ2-7; 7 bases line up with TRBD1. The V gene's germline CDR1 is SGHDN and CDR2 FVKESK. V gave up 4 bases and J gave up 3 bases; unmatched junction bases: 9. This CDR3 spans 15 amino acids. The CDR3 coding sequence is TGTGCCAGCAGCCCCCTGGGGGCAGGGGGCTACGAGCAGTACTTC. This encodes CASSPLGAGGYEQYF.

This chain uses TRBV19 with TRBJ1-1; D ambiguous. The germline CDR1 and CDR2 sequences are LNHDA and SQIVND (reference sequence). Trimming shortened V by 0 bases and J by 0 bases, and 11 bases separated the two germline ends. The CDR3 is 16 residues long. CDR3 in amino acids: CASSIEGGRMNTEAFF. The CDR3 bases are TGTGCCAGTAGTATAGAAGGCGGCAGAATGAACACTGAAGCTTTCTTT. The whole variable domain, filled in from reference TRBV19 and TRBJ1-1, reads DGGITQSPKYLFRKEGQNVTLSCEQNLNHDAMYWYRQDPGQGLRLIYYSQIVNDFQKGDIAEGYSVSREKKESFPLTVTSAQKNPTAFYLCASSIEGGRMNTEAFFGQGTRLTVV.

This chain uses TRBV15 with TRBJ1-2; 7 positions match TRBD1. V dropped 5 bases and J dropped 6; count of bases not matched to a gene: 6. The V gene's germline CDR1 is LNHNV and CDR2 YYDKDF (reference sequence). This CDR3 is built from 13 residues. In DNA, the CDR3 is TGTGCCACCAGCGTTCGAGGGGGCGATGGCTACACCTTC. This gives the protein CATSVRGGDGYTF.

The rearrangement joins TRBV4-2 to TRBJ2-3; the match to TRBD2 covers 7 bases. V gave up 1 base and J gave up 1 base; unmatched junction bases: 8. The CDR3 runs 17 residues. Germline values: CDR1 LGHNA, CDR2 YNFKEQ. The CDR3: CASSQGTAGEGTDTQYF. DNA of the CDR3: TGTGCCAGCAGCCAAGGAACGGCGGGAGAAGGCACAGATACGCAGTATTTT.

The genes are TRBV7-6 and TRBJ2-1; D is undetermined. The CDR3 is 14 amino acids. Germline CDR1 SGHVS, CDR2 FNYEAQ. V was trimmed by 1 base and J by 2 bases, leaving 6 bases between them. CDR3 DNA: TGTGCCAGCAGCTTAGATATTCCCTACAATGAGCAGTTCTTC. It yields the protein CASSLDIPYNEQFF.

This clone occurred once. The chain uses TRBV6-5 and TRBJ2-7, with 10 bases that match TRBD2. There are 15 residues in the CDR3. Germline lookup yields CDR1 MNHEY and CDR2 SVGAGI. After removal of 6 bases from V and 0 bases from J, the junction contained 5 bases not matched to a gene. The CDR3 coding sequence is TGTGCCAGCAGCAAACCTAGCGGGAGCTCCTACGAGCAGTACTTC. As protein: CASSKPSGSSYEQYF.

The chain links TRBV9 to TRBJ1-1; the D is unclear. The V end was cut by 0 bases, the J end by 2 bases, with 8 bases between. Germline V gene lookup returns CDR1 SGDLS and CDR2 YYNGEE. The CDR3 has 14 amino acids. CDR3 region: CASSVDSRNTEAFF. The DNA of the CDR3 is TGTGCCAGCAGCGTAGACAGTAGAAACACTGAAGCTTTCTTT.

The chain is built from TRBV11-2 and TRBJ2-7; 8 positions agree with TRBD1. Germline V gives CDR1 SGHAT, CDR2 FQNNGV. The CDR3 runs to 13 residues. The V and J ends lost 6 bases and 3 bases, in that order; junction bases with no gene match: 4. The CDR3 spells CASRGGQVYEQYF. CDR3 sequence (DNA): TGTGCCAGCAGGGGGGGACAGGTCTACGAGCAGTACTTC.

This chain connects TRBV30 to TRBJ1-6, with D maybe TRBD1 (6 bases). Germline assignment: CDR1 GTSNPN and CDR2 SVGIG (reference sequence). The V and J ends lost 4 bases and 8 bases respectively, with 15 bases between them. This CDR3 comprises 14 residues. The CDR3 DNA sequence: TGTGCCTGGACTGACTCACAGGGTTATTCACCCCTCCACTTT. Translating it yields CAWTDSQGYSPLHF.

V is TRBV5-5 and J is TRBJ1-5; D call uncertain. The V gene's germline CDR1 is SGHKS and CDR2 YYEKEE (reference sequence). The V gene lost 3 bases and the J gene lost 5 bases, with 15 bases spanning the gap. The CDR3 length is 15 residues. The CDR3 here is CASSSSPGNDQPQHF. Here the CDR3 DNA reads TGTGCCAGCAGCTCCTCTCCAGGAAACGATCAGCCCCAGCATTTT.

The chain is built from TRBV6-5 and TRBJ1-1; the D is unclear. The CDR3 is 13 residues long. Trimming removed 6 bases from V and 2 bases from J, with 10 bases in between. Germline V gives CDR1 MNHEY, CDR2 SVGAGI. CDR3 nucleotide sequence: TGTGCCAGCAGCCAGTTCCCAAACACTGAAGCTTTCTTT. Protein sequence: CASSQFPNTEAFF.

The chain carries TRBV5-1 and TRBJ1-2, with 10 bases fitting TRBD1. After removal of 2 bases from V and 10 bases from J, the junction contained 11 bases not matched to a gene. CDR3 size: 15 residues. From germline, CDR1 is SGHRS and CDR2 YFSETQ. CDR3 DNA: TGCGCCAGCAGCTTTGCCTCCGGGACAGGGGAAGACTACACCTTC. Translation: CASSFASGTGEDYTF.

The chain is built from TRBV18 and TRBJ1-5, with 10 bases that match TRBD1. Trimming at V came to 6 bases and at J to 5 bases, leaving 4 bases not matched to a gene. Per germline, CDR1 KGHSH and CDR2 LQKENI. The length of the CDR3 is 14 residues. DNA for the CDR3: TGTGCCAGCTCGGCCGGGACAGGGGATCAGCCCCAGCATTTT. Amino acid sequence: CASSAGTGDQPQHF.